Listed here is a single TCR beta chain. Grouping used clinical history reported by participants in a survey and questionnaire. This sample is part of a study of blood T cell repertoires in COVID-19. The repertoire was sequenced with immunoSEQ multiplex PCR; TCRdb's copy has only in-frame clones and lacks some. The sample shows roughly 260,000 clones, approximately 83% of them seen only once. The TCR sequence derives from a woman in her fifties or sixties who had recovered from COVID-19. Material for sequencing was PBMCs or T cells enriched from blood (not recorded which).

CDR3 amino acids: CASSQGSVDTQYF. The CDR3 DNA follows: TGTGCCAGCAGCCAAGGGTCGGTAGATACGCAGTATTTT. This chain links TRBV4-2 with TRBJ2-3; D is unresolved. Germline lookup yields CDR1 LGHNA and CDR2 YNFKEQ. This CDR3 comprises 13 residues. V gave up 1 base and J gave up 5 bases, with 7 bases separating them.